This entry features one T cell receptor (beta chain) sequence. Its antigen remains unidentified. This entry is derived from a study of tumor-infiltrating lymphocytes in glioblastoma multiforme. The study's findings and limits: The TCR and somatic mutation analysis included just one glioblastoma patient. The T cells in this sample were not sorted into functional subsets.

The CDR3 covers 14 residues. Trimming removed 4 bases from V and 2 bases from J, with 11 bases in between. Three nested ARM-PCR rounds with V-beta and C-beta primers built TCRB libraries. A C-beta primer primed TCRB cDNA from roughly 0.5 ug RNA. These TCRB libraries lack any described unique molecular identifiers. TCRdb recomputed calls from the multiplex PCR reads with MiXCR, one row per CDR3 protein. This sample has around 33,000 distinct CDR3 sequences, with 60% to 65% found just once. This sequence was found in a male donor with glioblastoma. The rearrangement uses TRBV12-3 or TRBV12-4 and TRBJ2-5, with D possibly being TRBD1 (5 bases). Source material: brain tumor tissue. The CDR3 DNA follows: TGTGCCAGCAGTTGGGGCAGATCGCAAGAGACCCAGTACTTC. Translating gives CASSWGRSQETQYF.